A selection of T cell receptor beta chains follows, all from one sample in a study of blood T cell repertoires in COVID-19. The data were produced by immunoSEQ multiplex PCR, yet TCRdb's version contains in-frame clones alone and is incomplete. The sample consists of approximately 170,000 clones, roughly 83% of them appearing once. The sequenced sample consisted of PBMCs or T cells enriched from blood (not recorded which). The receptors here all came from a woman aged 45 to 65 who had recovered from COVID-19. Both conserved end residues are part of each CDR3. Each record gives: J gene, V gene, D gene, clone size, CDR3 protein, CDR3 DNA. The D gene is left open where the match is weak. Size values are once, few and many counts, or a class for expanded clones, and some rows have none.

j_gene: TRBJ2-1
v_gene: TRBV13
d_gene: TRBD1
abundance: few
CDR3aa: CASSFGQGALSEQFF
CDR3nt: TGTGCCAGCAGCTTTGGCCAGGGGGCGCTCAGTGAGCAGTTCTTC

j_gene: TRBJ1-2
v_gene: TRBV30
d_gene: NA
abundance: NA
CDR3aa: CAWSSGGYGYTF
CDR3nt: TGTGCCTGGAGTTCCGGGGGGTATGGCTACACCTTC

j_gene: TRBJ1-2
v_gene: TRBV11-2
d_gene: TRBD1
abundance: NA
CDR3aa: CASSLVGTGGSGYTF
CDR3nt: TGTGCCAGCAGCTTAGTAGGGACAGGGGGCTCTGGCTACACCTTC

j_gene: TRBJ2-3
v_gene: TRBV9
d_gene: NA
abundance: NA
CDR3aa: CASSVSGTGDIYTQYF
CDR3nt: TGTGCCAGCAGCGTATCCGGGACGGGGGATATTTATACGCAGTATTTT

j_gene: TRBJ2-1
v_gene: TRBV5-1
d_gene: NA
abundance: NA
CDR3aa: CASSFGNSYNEQFF
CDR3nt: TGCGCCAGCAGCTTCGGGAACTCCTACAATGAGCAGTTCTTC

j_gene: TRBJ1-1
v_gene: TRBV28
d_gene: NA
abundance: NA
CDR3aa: CASRGLNTEAFF
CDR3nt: TGTGCCAGCAGGGGCCTGAACACTGAAGCTTTCTTT

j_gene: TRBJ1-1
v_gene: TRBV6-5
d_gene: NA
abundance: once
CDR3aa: CASSYGIGRVAFF
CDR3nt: TGTGCCAGCAGTTACGGAATTGGGAGGGTGGCTTTCTTT

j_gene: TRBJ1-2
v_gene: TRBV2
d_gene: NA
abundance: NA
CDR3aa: CASREDGNYGYTF
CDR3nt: TGTGCCAGCAGGGAGGACGGTAACTATGGCTACACCTTC

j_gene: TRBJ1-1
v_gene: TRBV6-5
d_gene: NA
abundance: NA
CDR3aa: CASTRDVLTEAFF
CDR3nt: TGTGCCAGCACCCGAGATGTTCTCACTGAAGCTTTCTTT

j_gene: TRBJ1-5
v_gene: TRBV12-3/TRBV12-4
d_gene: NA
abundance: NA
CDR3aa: CASTSTPNQPQHF
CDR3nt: TGTGCCAGCACCTCAACACCGAATCAGCCCCAGCATTTT

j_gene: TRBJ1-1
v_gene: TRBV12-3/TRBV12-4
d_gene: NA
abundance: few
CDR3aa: CASSLAEDTEAFF
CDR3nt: TGTGCCAGCAGTTTAGCGGAGGACACTGAAGCTTTCTTT

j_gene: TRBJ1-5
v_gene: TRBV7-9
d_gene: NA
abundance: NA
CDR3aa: CASSFVTYSSQPQHF
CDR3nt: TGTGCCAGCAGCTTTGTCACCTATTCAAGCCAGCCCCAGCATTTT

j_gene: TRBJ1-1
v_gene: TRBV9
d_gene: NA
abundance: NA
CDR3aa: CASSVAGMNTEAFF
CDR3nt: TGTGCCAGCAGCGTGGCAGGGATGAACACTGAAGCTTTCTTT

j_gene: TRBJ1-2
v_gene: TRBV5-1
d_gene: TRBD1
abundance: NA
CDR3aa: CASSLVTGGSYGYTF
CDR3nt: TGCGCCAGCAGCTTGGTGACAGGGGGCAGCTATGGCTACACCTTC

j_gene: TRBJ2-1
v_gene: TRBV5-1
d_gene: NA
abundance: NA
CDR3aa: CASTGTSPTNEQFF
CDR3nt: TGCGCCAGCACAGGGACTTCTCCCACAAATGAGCAGTTCTTC

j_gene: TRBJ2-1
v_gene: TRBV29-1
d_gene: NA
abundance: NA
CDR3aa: CSVGRAYNEQFF
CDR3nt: TGCAGCGTTGGCCGAGCCTACAATGAGCAGTTCTTC

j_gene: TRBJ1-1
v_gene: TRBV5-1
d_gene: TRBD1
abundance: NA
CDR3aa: CASSFGQGGSTEAFF
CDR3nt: TGCGCCAGCAGCTTCGGACAGGGAGGGAGCACTGAAGCTTTCTTT

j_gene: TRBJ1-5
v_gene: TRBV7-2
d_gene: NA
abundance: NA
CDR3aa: CASSQQGLENQPQHF
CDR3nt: TGTGCCAGCAGCCAGCAGGGTCTTGAGAATCAGCCCCAGCATTTT

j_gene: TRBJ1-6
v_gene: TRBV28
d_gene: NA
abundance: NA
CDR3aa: CASSLFESSYNSPLHF
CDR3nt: TGTGCCAGCAGTTTATTCGAGAGCTCCTATAATTCACCCCTCCACTTT

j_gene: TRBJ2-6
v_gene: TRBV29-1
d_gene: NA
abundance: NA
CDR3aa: CSVTRDSGANVLTF
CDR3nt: TGCAGCGTTACCCGGGACTCTGGGGCCAACGTCCTGACTTTC

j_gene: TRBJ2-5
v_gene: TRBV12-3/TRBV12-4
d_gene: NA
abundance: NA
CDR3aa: CASSFGVGETQYF
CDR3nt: TGTGCCAGCAGTTTCGGGGTGGGAGAGACCCAGTACTTC

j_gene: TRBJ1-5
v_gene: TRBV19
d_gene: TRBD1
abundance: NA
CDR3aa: CASRGDRLSGSNQPQHF
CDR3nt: TGTGCCAGCCGGGGGGACAGGTTATCCGGGAGCAATCAGCCCCAGCATTTT

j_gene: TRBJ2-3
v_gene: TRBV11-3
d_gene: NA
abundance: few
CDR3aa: CASSRRISPDTQYF
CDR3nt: TGTGCCAGCAGCCGTAGAATATCTCCAGATACGCAGTATTTT

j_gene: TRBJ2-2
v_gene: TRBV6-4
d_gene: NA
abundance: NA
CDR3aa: CASSAMGQLNTGELFF
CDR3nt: TGTGCCAGCAGTGCGATGGGCCAATTAAACACCGGGGAGCTGTTTTTT

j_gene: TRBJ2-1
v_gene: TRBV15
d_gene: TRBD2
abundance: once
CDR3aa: CATEKLAGADYGEQFF
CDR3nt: TGTGCCACAGAAAAACTAGCGGGGGCCGACTACGGTGAGCAGTTCTTC

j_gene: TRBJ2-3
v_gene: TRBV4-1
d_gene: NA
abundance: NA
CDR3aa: CASRPAPRPQDTQYF
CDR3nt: TGCGCCAGCCGCCCCGCACCCCGACCACAGGATACGCAGTATTTT

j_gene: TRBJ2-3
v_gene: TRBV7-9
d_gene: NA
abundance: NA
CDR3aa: CASSPEDGRAADTQYF
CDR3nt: TGTGCCAGCAGCCCGGAGGACGGGCGAGCGGCAGATACGCAGTATTTT

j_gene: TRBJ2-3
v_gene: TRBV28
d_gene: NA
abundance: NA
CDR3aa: CASHRGAPDTQYF
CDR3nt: TGTGCCAGCCACCGGGGGGCCCCGGATACGCAGTATTTT

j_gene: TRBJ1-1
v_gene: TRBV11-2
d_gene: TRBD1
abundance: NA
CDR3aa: CASSFGTGSLAFF
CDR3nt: TGTGCCAGCAGCTTTGGGACAGGGAGTCTAGCTTTCTTT